This paragraph covers one TCR beta chain sequence. Antigen specificity is unknown. J was trimmed by 4 bases and V by 6 bases; bases with no gene match: 11. CDR3 size: 15 residues. The germline V gene has CDR1 DFQATT and CDR2 SNEGSKA (reference sequence). With a J-beta primer mix and a sample-barcoded 5' primer, a second PCR ran about 7 to 12 cycles. MiXCR, run by TCRdb on the 5' RACE reads, gives a single entry per CDR3 protein. The sample includes 650,000 to 950,000 distinct CDR3 sequences, approximately 44% of them seen just once. These data originate in a study of blood T cells in healthy people across ages. Study-level results: Naive CD4+ cell counts and diversity both ran higher in long-lived than in aged donors.

The chain joins TRBV20-1 to TRBJ2-3, with TRBD1 identical over 9 bases. The sequencing input was blood. This clonotype was obtained from a man aged 55 to 69 in good health. CDR3 protein: CSAASRDRVADTQYF. CDR3 nucleotides: TGCAGTGCAGCTTCGCGGGACAGGGTGGCAGATACGCAGTATTTT.